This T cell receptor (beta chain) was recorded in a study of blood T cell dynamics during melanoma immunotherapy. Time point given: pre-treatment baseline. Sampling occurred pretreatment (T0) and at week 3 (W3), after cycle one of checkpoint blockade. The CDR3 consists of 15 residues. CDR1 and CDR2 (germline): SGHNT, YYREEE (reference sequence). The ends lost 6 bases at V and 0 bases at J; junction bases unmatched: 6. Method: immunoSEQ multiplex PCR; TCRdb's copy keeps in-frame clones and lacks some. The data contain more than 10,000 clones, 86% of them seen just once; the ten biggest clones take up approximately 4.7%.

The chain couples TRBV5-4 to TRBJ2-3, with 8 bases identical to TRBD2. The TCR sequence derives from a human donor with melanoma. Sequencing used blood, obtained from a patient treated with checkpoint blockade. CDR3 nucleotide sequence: TGTGCCAGCACCCGCGGGGGGACTAGCACAGATACGCAGTATTTT. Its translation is CASTRGGTSTDTQYF.